The following is a TCR beta chain sequence with its context. These data come from a study of blood T cell repertoires in COVID-19. About the research overall: Material from acute and convalescent COVID-19 was sourced from the United States, Italy and Spain. The analysed material was cDNA or gDNA that came from T cells, B-cell-depleted T cells, or PBMCs.

Authors' methods: Amplifying reference gene primers gave estimates of nucleated cell counts. TCRdb's copy holds only in-frame clones and misses some; the assay was immunoSEQ multiplex PCR. V and J calls and clone size are given by that table; D and trimming were obtained from the DNA. The table shows some 190,000 clones, with 75% to 90% occurring only once. The germline V gene encodes CDR1 SNHLY and CDR2 FYNNEI. The CDR3 spans 16 residues. V was clipped by 5 bases and J by 0 bases, with 13 bases between them. The chain has TRBV2 and TRBJ1-4; D is possibly TRBD1 (6 bases). Source material: peripheral blood. The receptor comes from a man in his sixties with acute or convalescent COVID-19. The CDR3 loop reads CASSTQDSATNEKLFF. CDR3 nucleotides: TGTGCCAGCAGTACACAGGACAGTGCAACTAATGAAAAACTGTTTTTT.